Below are 12 T cell receptor beta chains sequenced from a single sample in a study of shared T cell receptors in the human thymus. Clones were read by immunoSEQ multiplex PCR, and TCRdb kept only the in-frame ones, dropping some. The repertoire consists of about 660,000 clones, with around 87% occurring once and the leading ten covering roughly 0.0086%. The same sample was also used in a study of human thymus T cells.

Sequenced sample: thymocytes. The receptors derive from a boy younger than two with a congenital heart defect.

The chain carries TRBV6-1 and TRBJ1-1; 7 positions agree with TRBD1. The CDR3 loop spans 19 amino acids. Germline V gene sequence: CDR1 MNHNS, CDR2 SASEGT. Trimming at V came to 3 bases and at J to 0 bases, leaving 16 bases not matched to a gene. The chain's CDR3 is CASSDLSGTEVFMNTEAFF. The CDR3 DNA follows: TGTGCCAGCAGTGATCTGTCTGGGACAGAAGTTTTCATGAACACTGAAGCTTTCTTT.

The gene calls are TRBV27 and TRBJ1-5; 8 bases line up with TRBD1. With 5 bases clipped from V and 4 bases from J, the junction kept 13 bases outside the gene matches. The CDR3 runs 17 residues. CDR1 MNHEY and CDR2 SMNVEV come from the germline V gene (reference sequence). In nucleotides, the CDR3 is TGTGCCAGCAGTCGCACAGGGGGAACTAACACTAATCAGCCCCAGCATTTT. Its translation is CASSRTGGTNTNQPQHF.

V gene TRBV9 combines with J gene TRBJ2-4; D unresolved. CDR1 is SGDLS and CDR2 is YYNGEE in the germline V gene. Trimming cost V 0 bases and J 0 bases, with 10 bases left between them. The CDR3 has 16 amino acids. The CDR3, as DNA: TGTGCCAGCAGCGTAGCCCCAGGAATAGCCAAAAACATTCAGTACTTC. This translates into CASSVAPGIAKNIQYF.

The gene calls are TRBV19 and TRBJ1-2; D is unclear. Looked up from germline, CDR1 is LNHDA and CDR2 is SQIVND (reference sequence). CDR3 length: 11 residues. Trimming took off 9 bases at V and 5 bases at J, with 10 bases between the two ends. CDR3 nucleotides: TGTGCCAGCAAAGCTCTATATGGCTACACCTTC. This translates into CASKALYGYTF.

CDR3 nucleotide sequence: TGTGCCAGCAGCGAAGGAGGCGGGAGTACGCAGTATTTT. Its protein product is CASSEGGGSTQYF. The chain joins TRBV9 to TRBJ2-3; 7 positions agree with TRBD2. The CDR3 is made up of 13 amino acids. In germline, CDR1 is SGDLS, CDR2 YYNGEE. Germline trimming cut 3 bases from V and 8 bases from J; bases unmatched to any gene: 6.

This clone showed up just once. The rearrangement links TRBV4-3 to TRBJ2-6, with a weak D call TRBD1 (5 bases). The CDR3 covers 18 residues. Germline assignment: CDR1 LGHNA and CDR2 YSLEER. Trimming took off 0 bases at V and 0 bases at J, with 12 bases between the two ends. The CDR3 coding sequence is TGCGCCAGCAGCCAAGATGGACACCGTGGCTCTGGGGCCAACGTCCTGACTTTC. It is translated as CASSQDGHRGSGANVLTF.

J is TRBJ2-1 and V is TRBV10-1, with a weak D call TRBD2 (5 bases). V was trimmed by 5 bases and J by 2 bases, leaving 16 bases between them. This CDR3 spans 16 amino acids. Looked up from germline, CDR1 is WNHNN and CDR2 is SYGVQD (reference sequence). In nucleotides, the CDR3 is TGCGCCAGCAGTCCACGAAAGAGGGTTGCCTACAATGAGCAGTTCTTC. This gives the protein CASSPRKRVAYNEQFF.

V usage is TRBV28 and J usage is TRBJ2-5; 9 nucleotides match TRBD2. The V segment lost 2 bases and the J segment 5 bases; nucleotides outside the gene matches: 9. This CDR3 is 16 amino acids long. The germline gives CDR1 MDHEN, CDR2 SYDVKM. The CDR3 reads CASSLPVTSGEETQYF. Here the CDR3 DNA reads TGTGCCAGCAGTTTACCGGTGACTAGCGGTGAGGAGACCCAGTACTTC.

The J gene is TRBJ2-5, the V gene TRBV7-9; 7 bases align to TRBD2. The CDR3 is made up of 15 amino acids. Germline assignment: CDR1 SEHNR and CDR2 FQNEAQ (reference sequence). V lost 5 bases, J lost 5 bases, and 11 bases stayed unmatched. The CDR3 DNA is TGTGCCAGCAGCACCCGGTGGTGGGGGGGGGAGACCCAGTACTTC. It translates to CASSTRWWGGETQYF.

This sequence joins TRBV30 and TRBJ2-7; the match to TRBD1 covers 9 bases. The CDR3 is 17 amino acids. With 2 bases clipped from V and 3 bases from J, the junction kept 14 bases outside the gene matches. CDR1 is GTSNPN, CDR2 SVGIG, per germline (reference sequence). CDR3 DNA sequence: TGTGCCTGGAGTCCCCCCACCGGACAGGGGAGGGGCTACGAGCAGTACTTC. Its protein is CAWSPPTGQGRGYEQYF.

The V and J genes are TRBV7-4 and TRBJ2-1; D possibly corresponds to TRBD1 (5 bases). V was cut by 5 bases and J by 1 base, with 27 bases left in between. The CDR3 has 20 residues. CDR1 is SGHVT and CDR2 is SQSDAQ in the germline V gene. The CDR3 nucleotides are TGTGCCAGCAGCCCCAACGTGGCCCGAGGACACTCGGTTTCCTACAATGAGCAGTTCTTC. Its translation is CASSPNVARGHSVSYNEQFF.

This rearrangement joins TRBV5-4 to TRBJ2-1; 10 positions agree with TRBD2. The germline V gene encodes CDR1 SGHNT and CDR2 YYREEE (reference sequence). V shed 0 bases and J 6 bases; nucleotides not matched to a gene: 6. This CDR3 contains 16 residues. The CDR3 reads CASSLDEREGSNEQFF. CDR3 coding DNA: TGTGCCAGCAGCTTGGACGAGCGGGAGGGTAGCAATGAGCAGTTCTTC.